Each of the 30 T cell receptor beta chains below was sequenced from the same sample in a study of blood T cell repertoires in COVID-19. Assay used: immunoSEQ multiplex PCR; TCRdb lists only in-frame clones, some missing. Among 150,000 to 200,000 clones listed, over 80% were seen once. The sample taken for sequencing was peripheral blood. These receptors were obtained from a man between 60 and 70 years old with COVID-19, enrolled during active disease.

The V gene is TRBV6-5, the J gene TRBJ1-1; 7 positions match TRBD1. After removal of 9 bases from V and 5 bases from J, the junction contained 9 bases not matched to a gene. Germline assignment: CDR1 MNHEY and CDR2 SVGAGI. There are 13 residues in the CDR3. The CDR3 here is CARTDREGTEAFF. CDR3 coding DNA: TGTGCCAGGACAGACAGGGAAGGGACTGAAGCTTTCTTT.

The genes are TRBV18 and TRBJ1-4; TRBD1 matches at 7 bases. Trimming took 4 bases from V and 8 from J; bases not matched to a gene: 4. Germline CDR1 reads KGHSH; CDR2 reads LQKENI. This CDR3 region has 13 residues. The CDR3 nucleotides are TGTGCCAGCTCACGACAGGGAATGGAAAAACTGTTTTTT. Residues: CASSRQGMEKLFF.

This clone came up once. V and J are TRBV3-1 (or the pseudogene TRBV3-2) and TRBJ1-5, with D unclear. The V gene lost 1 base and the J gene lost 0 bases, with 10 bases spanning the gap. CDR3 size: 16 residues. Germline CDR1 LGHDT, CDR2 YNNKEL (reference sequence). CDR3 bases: TGTGCCAGCAGCCAAGGAGGTGGGTATAGCAATCAGCCCCAGCATTTT. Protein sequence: CASSQGGGYSNQPQHF.

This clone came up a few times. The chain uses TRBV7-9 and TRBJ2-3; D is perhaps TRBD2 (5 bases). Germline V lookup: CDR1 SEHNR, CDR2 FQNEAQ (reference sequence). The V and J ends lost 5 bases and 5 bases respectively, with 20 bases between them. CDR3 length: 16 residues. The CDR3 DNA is TGTGCCAGCAGCCTATCCTCCTCCCTAGCCGGAGATACGCAGTATTTT. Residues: CASSLSSSLAGDTQYF.

CDR3 sequence reads: CASLTGANTEAFF. The CDR3 DNA is TGTGCCAGCTTAACAGGGGCGAACACTGAAGCTTTCTTT. The chain employs TRBV2 and TRBJ1-1; 7 positions agree with TRBD1. The CDR3 consists of 13 residues. V gave up 8 bases and J gave up 1 base; unmatched junction bases: 4. CDR1 is SNHLY, CDR2 FYNNEI, per germline.

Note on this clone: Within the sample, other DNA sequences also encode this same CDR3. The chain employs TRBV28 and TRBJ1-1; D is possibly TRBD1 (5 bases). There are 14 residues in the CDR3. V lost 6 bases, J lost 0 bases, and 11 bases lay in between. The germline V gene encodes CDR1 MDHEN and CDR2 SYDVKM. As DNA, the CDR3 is TGTGCCAGCAGCTCGGGGGGTTTGAACACTGAAGCTTTCTTT. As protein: CASSSGGLNTEAFF.

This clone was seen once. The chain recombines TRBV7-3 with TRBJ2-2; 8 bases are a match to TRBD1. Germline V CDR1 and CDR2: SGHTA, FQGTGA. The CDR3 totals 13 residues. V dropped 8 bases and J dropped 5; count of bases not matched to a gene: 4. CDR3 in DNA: TGTGCCAGCGGACAGGGCGAAACCGGGGAGCTGTTTTTT. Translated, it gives CASGQGETGELFF.

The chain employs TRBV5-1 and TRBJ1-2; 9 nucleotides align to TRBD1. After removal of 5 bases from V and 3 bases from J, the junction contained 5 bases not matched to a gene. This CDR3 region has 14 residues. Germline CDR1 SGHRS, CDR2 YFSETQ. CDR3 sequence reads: CASSRTGDDYGYTF. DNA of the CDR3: TGCGCCAGCAGTCGGACAGGGGACGACTATGGCTACACCTTC.

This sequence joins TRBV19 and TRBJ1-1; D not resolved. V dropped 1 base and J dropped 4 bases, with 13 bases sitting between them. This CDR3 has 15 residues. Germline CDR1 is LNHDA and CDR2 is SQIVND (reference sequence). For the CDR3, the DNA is TGTGCCAGTAGTATAGCAGGATTAGTAGGCACTGAAGCTTTCTTT. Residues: CASSIAGLVGTEAFF.

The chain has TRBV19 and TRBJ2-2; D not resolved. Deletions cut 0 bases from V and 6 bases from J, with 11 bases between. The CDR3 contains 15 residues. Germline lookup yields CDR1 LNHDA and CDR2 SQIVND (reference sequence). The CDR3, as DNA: TGTGCCAGTAGTATAGATCAACGCCGGGCCGGGGAGCTGTTTTTT. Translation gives CASSIDQRRAGELFF.

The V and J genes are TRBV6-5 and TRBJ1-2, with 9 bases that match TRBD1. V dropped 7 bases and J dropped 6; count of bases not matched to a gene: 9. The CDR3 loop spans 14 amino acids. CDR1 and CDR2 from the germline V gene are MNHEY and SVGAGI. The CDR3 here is CASTPGQGVNGYTF. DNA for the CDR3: TGTGCCAGCACGCCGGGACAGGGTGTCAATGGCTACACCTTC.

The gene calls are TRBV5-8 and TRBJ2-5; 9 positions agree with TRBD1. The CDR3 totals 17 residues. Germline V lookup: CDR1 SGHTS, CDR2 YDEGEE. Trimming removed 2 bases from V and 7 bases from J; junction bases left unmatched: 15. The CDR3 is CASSLTTGTGSFATQYF. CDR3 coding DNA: TGTGCCAGCAGCTTAACGACCGGGACAGGGTCCTTCGCGACCCAGTACTTC.

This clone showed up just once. This CDR3 is CASSPGQATEAFF. CDR3 DNA sequence: TGTGCCAGCTCCCCTGGACAGGCCACTGAAGCTTTCTTT. The V and J genes are TRBV18 and TRBJ1-1; 7 positions match TRBD1. CDR3 length equals 13 residues. Germline V gives CDR1 KGHSH, CDR2 LQKENI. The trim removed 6 bases at V and 4 bases at J, leaving 5 bases unmatched.

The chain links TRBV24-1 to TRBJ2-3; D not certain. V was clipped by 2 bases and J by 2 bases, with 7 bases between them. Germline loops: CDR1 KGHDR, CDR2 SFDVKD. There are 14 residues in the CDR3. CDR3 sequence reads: CATSDSGDTDTQYF. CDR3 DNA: TGTGCCACCAGTGATTCCGGTGACACAGATACGCAGTATTTT.

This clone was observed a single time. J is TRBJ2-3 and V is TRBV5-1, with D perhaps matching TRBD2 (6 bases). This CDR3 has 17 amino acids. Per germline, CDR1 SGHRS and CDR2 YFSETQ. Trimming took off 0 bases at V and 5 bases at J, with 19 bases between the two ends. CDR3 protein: CASSLAGKKGGQDTQYF. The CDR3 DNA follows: TGCGCCAGCAGCTTGGCCGGGAAAAAAGGAGGGCAAGATACGCAGTATTTT.

CDR3 residues: CASINPRGVTEAFF. CDR3 in DNA: TGTGCCAGCATCAACCCCAGGGGGGTGACTGAAGCTTTCTTT. The chain has TRBV2 and TRBJ1-1; TRBD1 aligns across 7 bases. Unmatched junction bases numbered 10, after V lost 7 bases and J lost 5 bases. The V gene's germline CDR1 is SNHLY and CDR2 FYNNEI. This CDR3 contains 14 residues.

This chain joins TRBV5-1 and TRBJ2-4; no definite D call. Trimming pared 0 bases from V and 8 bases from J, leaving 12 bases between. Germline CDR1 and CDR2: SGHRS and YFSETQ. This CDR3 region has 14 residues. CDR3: CASSLGLPEDIQYF. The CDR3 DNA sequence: TGCGCCAGCAGCTTGGGCCTACCAGAGGACATTCAGTACTTC.

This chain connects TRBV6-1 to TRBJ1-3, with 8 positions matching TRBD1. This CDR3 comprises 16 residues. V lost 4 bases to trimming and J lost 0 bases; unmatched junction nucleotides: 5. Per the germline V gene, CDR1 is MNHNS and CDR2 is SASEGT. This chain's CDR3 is CASSGDRTSSGNTIYF. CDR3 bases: TGTGCCAGCAGTGGGGACAGGACCTCCTCTGGAAACACCATATATTTT.

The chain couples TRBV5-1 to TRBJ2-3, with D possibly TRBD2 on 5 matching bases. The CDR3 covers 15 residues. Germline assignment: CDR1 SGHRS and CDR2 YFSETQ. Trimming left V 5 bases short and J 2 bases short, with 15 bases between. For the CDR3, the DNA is TGCGCCAGCAGGATTATGGCCGGGGTCACAGATACGCAGTATTTT. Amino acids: CASRIMAGVTDTQYF.

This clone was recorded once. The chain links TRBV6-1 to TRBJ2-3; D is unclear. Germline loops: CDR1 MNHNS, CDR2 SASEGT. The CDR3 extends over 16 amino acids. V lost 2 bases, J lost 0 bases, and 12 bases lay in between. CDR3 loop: CASSELQSSSTDTQYF. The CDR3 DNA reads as TGTGCCAGCAGTGAATTGCAGTCCTCTAGCACAGATACGCAGTATTTT.

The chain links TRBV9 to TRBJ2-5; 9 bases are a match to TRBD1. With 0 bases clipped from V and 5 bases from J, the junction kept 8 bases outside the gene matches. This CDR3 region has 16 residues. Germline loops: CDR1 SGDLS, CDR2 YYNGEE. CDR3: CASSVDPGQGRETQYF. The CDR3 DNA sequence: TGTGCCAGCAGCGTAGATCCCGGACAGGGGAGGGAGACCCAGTACTTC.

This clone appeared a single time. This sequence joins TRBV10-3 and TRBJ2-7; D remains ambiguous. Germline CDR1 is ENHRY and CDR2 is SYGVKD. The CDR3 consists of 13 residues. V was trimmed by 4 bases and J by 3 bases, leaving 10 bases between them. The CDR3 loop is CAISVEQLYEQYF. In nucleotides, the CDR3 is TGTGCCATCAGTGTAGAACAGCTCTACGAGCAGTACTTC.

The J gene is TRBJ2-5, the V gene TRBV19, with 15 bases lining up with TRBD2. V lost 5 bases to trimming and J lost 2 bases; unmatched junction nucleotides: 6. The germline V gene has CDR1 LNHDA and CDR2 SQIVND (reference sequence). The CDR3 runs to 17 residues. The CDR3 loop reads CASSPWTSGRGQETQYF. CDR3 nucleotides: TGTGCCAGTAGTCCTTGGACTAGCGGGAGGGGGCAAGAGACCCAGTACTTC.

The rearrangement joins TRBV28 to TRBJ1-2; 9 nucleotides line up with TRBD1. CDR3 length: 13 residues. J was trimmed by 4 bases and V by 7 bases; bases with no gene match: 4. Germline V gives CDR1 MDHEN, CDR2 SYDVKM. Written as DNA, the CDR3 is TGTGCCAGCACACTACAGGGGGCCTATGGCTACACCTTC. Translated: CASTLQGAYGYTF.

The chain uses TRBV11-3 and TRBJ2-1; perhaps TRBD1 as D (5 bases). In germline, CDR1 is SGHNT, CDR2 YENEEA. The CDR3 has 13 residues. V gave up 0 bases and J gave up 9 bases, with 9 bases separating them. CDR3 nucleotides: TGTGCCAGCAGCTTAGAAGGGGATAGTGAGCAGTTCTTC. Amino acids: CASSLEGDSEQFF.

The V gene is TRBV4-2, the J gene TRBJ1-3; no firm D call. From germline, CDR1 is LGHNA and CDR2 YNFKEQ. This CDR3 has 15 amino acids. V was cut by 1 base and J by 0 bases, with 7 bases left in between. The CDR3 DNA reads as TGTGCCAGCAGCCAAGCGAGGAACTCTGGAAACACCATATATTTT. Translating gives CASSQARNSGNTIYF.

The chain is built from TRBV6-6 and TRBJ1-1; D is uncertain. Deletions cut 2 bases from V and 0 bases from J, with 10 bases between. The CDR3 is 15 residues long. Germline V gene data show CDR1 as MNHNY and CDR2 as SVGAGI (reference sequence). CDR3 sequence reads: CASSYGGFMNTEAFF. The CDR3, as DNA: TGTGCCAGCAGTTACGGCGGTTTCATGAACACTGAAGCTTTCTTT.

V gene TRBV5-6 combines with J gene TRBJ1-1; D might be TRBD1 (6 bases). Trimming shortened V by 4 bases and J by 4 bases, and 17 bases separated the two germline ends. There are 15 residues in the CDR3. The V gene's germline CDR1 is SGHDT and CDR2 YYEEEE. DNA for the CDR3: TGTGCCAGCAGCCGAGTTGGGGGCGTAGGCACTGAAGCTTTCTTT. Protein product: CASSRVGGVGTEAFF.

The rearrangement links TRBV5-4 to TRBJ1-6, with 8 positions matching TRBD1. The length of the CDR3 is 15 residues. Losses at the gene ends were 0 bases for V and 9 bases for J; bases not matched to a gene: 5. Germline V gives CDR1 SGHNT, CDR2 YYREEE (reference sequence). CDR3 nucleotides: TGTGCCAGCAGCTTGGTAACAGGGGGAAGTTCACCCCTCCACTTT. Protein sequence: CASSLVTGGSSPLHF.

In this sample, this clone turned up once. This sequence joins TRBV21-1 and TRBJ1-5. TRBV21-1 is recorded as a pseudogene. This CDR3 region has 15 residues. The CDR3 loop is CASSKVRHPLGPQHF. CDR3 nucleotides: TGTGCCAGCAGCAAAGTGAGGCACCCCTTGGGGCCCCAGCATTTT.